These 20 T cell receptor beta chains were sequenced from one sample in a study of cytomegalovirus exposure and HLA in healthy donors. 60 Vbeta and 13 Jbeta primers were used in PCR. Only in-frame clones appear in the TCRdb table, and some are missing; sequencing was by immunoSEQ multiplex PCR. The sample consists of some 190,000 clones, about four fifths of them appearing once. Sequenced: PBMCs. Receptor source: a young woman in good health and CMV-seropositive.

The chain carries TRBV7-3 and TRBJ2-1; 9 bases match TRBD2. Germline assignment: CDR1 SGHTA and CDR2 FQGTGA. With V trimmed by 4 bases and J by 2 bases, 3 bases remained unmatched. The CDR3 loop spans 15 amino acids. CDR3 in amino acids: CASSSSGGPYNEQFF. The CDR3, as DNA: TGTGCCAGCAGCTCGAGCGGGGGGCCCTACAATGAGCAGTTCTTC.

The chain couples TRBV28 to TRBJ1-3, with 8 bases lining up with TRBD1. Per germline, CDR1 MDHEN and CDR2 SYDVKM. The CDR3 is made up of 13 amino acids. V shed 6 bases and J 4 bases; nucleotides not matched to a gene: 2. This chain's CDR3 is CASRDRGGNTIYF. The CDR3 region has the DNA TGTGCCAGCAGAGACAGGGGCGGAAACACCATATATTTT. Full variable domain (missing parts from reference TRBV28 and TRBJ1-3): DVKVTQSSRYLVKRTGEKVFLECVQDMDHENMFWYRQDPGLGLRLIYFSYDVKMKEKGDIPEGYSVSREKKERFSLILESASTNQTSMYLCASRDRGGNTIYFGEGSWLTVV.

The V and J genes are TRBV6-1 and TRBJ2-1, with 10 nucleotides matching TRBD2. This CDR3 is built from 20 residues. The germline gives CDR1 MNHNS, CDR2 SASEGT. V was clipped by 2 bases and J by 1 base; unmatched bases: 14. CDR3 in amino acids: CASSETGSLAGVKSYNEQFF. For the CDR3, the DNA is TGTGCCAGCAGTGAAACGGGGAGTCTAGCGGGGGTGAAGTCCTACAATGAGCAGTTCTTC.

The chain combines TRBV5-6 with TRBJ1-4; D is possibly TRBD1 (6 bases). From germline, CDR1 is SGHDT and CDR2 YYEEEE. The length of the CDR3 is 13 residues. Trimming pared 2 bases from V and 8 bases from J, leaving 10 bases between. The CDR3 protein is CASSFRGWEKLFF. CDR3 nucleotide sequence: TGTGCCAGCAGCTTCAGGGGTTGGGAAAAACTGTTTTTT.

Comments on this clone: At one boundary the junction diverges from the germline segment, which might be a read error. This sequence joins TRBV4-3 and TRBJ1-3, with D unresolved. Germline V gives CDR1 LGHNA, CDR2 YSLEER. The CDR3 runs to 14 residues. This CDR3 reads CASSEDPAGRVLYF. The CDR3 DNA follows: TGCGCCAGCAGCGAAGACCCTGCCGGGAGAGTCCTATATTTT.

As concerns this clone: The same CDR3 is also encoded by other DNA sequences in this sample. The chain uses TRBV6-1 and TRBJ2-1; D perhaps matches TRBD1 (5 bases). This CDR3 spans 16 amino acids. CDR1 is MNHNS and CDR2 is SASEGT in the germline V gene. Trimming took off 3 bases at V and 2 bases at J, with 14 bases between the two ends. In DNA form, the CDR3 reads TGTGCCAGCAGTGACTACCAGGGCTCTCCCTACAATGAGCAGTTCTTC. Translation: CASSDYQGSPYNEQFF.

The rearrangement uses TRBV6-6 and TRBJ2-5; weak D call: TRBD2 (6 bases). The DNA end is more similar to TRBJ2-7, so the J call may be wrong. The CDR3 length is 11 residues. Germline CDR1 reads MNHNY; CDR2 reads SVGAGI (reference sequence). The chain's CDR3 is CASSPGVEQYF. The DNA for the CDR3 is TGTGCCAGCAGTCCGGGGGTCGAGCAGTACTTC.

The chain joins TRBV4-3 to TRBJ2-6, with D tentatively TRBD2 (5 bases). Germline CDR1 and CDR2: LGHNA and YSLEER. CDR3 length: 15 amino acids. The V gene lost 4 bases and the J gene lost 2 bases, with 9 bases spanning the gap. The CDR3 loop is CASSPGWAGANVLTF. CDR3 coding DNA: TGCGCCAGCAGCCCGGGGTGGGCTGGGGCCAACGTCCTGACTTTC.

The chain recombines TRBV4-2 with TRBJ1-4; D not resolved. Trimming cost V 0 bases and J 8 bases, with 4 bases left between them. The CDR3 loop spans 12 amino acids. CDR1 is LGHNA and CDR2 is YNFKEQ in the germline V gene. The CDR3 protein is CASSQEREKLFF. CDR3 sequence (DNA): TGTGCCAGCAGCCAAGAGAGGGAAAAACTGTTTTTT.

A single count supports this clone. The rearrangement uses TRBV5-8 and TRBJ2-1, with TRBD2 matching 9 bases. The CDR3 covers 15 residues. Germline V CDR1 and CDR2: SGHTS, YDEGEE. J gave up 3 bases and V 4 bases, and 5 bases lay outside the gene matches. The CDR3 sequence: CASSQRGVNYNEQFF. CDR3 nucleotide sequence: TGTGCCAGCAGCCAGCGGGGGGTAAACTACAATGAGCAGTTCTTC.

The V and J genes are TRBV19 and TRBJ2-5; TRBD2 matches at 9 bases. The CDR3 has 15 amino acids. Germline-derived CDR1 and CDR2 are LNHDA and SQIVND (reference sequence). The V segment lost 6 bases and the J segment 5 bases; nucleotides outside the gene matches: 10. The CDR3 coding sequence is TGTGCCAGTAGCTCTGGGGGACTAGCTAGGGAGACCCAGTACTTC. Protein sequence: CASSSGGLARETQYF. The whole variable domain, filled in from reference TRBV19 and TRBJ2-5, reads DGGITQSPKYLFRKEGQNVTLSCEQNLNHDAMYWYRQDPGQGLRLIYYSQIVNDFQKGDIAEGYSVSREKKESFPLTVTSAQKNPTAFYLCASSSGGLARETQYFGPGTRLLVL.

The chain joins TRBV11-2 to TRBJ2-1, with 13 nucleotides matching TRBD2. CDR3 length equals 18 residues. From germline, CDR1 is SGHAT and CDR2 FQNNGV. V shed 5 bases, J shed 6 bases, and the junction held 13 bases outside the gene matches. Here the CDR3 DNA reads TGTGCCAGCAGCATGGAAGGGACTAGCGGGAAGGTGTTCAATGAGCAGTTCTTC. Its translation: CASSMEGTSGKVFNEQFF.

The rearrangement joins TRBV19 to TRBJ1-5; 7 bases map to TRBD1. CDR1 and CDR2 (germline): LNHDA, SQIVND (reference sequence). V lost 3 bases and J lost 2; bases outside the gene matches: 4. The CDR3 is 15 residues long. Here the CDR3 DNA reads TGTGCCAGTAGTATCGGGACAGATGGCAATCAGCCCCAGCATTTT. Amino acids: CASSIGTDGNQPQHF.

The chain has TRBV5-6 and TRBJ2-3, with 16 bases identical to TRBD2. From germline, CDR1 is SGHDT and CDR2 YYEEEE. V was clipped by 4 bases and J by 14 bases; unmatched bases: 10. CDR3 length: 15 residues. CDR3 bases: TGTGCCAGCAGCGGGACTAGCGGGGGGGCCTCTATTCTGTATTTT. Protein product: CASSGTSGGASILYF.

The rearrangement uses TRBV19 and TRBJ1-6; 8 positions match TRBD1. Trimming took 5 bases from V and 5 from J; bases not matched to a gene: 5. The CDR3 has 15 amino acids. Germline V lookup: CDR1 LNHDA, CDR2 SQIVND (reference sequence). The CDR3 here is CASSPWGQDNSPLHF. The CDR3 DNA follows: TGTGCCAGTAGTCCTTGGGGACAGGATAATTCACCCCTCCACTTT.

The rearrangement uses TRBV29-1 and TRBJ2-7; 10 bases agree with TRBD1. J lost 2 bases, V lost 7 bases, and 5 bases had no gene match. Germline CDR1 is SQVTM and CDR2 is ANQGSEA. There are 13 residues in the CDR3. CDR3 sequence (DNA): TGCAGCGCGAAGGGACAGGGGACCTACGAGCAGTACTTC. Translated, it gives CSAKGQGTYEQYF.

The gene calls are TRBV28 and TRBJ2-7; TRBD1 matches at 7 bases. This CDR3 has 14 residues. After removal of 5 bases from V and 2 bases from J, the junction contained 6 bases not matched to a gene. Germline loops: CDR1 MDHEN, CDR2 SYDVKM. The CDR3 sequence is CASSPGTDPYEQYF. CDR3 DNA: TGTGCCAGCAGTCCCGGGACAGATCCCTACGAGCAGTACTTC.

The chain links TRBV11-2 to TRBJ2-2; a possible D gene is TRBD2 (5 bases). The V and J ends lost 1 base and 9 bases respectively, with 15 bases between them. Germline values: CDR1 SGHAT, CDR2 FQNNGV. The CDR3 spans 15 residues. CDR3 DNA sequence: TGTGCCAGCAGCTTAGCGGGAAGGGTCCGCCGGGAGCTGTTTTTT. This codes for CASSLAGRVRRELFF.

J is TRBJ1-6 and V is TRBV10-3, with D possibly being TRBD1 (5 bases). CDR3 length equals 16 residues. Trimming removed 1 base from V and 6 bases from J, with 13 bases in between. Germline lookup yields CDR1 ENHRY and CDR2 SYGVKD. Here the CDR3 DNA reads TGTGCCATCAGTGAGTGGGGGGGAAGCTCTAATTCACCCCTCCACTTT. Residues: CAISEWGGSSNSPLHF.

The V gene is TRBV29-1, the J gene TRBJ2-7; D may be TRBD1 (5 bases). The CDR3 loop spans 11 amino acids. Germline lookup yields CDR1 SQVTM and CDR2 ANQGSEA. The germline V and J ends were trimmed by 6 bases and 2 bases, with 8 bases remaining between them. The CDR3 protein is CSVTDPYEQYF. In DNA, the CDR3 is TGCAGCGTGACAGATCCCTACGAGCAGTACTTC.